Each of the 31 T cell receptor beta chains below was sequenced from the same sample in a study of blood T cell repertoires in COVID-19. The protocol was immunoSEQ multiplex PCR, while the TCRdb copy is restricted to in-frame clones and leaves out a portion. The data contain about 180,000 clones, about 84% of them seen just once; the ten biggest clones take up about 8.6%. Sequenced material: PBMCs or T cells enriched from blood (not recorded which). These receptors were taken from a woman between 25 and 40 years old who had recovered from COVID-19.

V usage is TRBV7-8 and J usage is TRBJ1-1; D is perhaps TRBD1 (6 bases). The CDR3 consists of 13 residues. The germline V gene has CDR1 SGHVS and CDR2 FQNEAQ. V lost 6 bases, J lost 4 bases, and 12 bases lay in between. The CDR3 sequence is CASRREGGTEAFF. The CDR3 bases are TGTGCCAGCAGGAGGGAGGGGGGCACTGAAGCTTTCTTT. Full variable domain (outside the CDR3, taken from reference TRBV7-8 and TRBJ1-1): GAGVSQSPRYKVAKRGQDVALRCDPISGHVSLFWYQQALGQGPEFLTYFQNEAQLDKSGLPSDRFFAERPEGSVSTLKIQRTQQEDSAVYLCASRREGGTEAFFGQGTRLTVV.

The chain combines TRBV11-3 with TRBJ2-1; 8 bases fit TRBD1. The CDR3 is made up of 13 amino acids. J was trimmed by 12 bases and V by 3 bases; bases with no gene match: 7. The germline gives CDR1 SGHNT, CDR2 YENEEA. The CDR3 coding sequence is TGTGCCAGCAGCTTGGGGAGGACAGGGCCGCAGTTCTTC. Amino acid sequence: CASSLGRTGPQFF.

CDR3 in amino acids: CASSLATTSNAYNEQFF. For the CDR3, the DNA is TGCGCCAGCAGCTTGGCCACCACTAGTAACGCCTACAATGAGCAGTTCTTC. The V call is TRBV5-1, the J call TRBJ2-1; a possible D gene is TRBD2 (5 bases). The CDR3 loop spans 17 amino acids. The V end was cut by 0 bases, the J end by 2 bases, with 15 bases between. Germline lookup yields CDR1 SGHRS and CDR2 YFSETQ.

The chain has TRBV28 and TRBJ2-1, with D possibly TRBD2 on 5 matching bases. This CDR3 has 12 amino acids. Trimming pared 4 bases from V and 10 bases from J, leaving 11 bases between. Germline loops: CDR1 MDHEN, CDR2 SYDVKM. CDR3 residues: CASSSGSDEQFF. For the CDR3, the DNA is TGTGCCAGCAGTTCGGGGTCCGACGAGCAGTTCTTC.

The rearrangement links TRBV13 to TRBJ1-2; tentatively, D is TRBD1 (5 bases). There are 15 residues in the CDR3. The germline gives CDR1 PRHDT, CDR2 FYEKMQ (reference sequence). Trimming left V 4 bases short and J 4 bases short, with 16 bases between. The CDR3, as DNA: TGTGCCAGCAGCTACCCCGGAGGGGATGGCTATGGCTACACCTTC. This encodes CASSYPGGDGYGYTF.

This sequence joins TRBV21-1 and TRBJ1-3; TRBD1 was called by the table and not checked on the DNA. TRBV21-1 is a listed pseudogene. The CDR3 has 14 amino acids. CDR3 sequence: CASSKEPRVNTIYF. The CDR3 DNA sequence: TGTGCCAGCAGCAAAGAACCCAGGGTGAACACCATATATTTT.

The CDR3 DNA reads TGTGCCAGCAGTTTTTGGGGACTAGCGGGTAACAATGAGCAGTTCTTC. Translating it yields CASSFWGLAGNNEQFF. The chain joins TRBV28 to TRBJ2-1; 12 nucleotides agree with TRBD2. The germline gives CDR1 MDHEN, CDR2 SYDVKM. Germline trimming cut 3 bases from V and 5 bases from J; bases unmatched to any gene: 5. This CDR3 spans 16 amino acids.

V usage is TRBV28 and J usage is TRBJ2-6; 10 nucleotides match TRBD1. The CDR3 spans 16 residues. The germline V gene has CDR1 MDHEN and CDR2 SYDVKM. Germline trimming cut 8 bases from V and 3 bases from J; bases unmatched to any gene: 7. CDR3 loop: CASGKRTGGGANVLTF. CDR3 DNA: TGTGCCAGCGGAAAAAGGACAGGGGGTGGGGCCAACGTCCTGACTTTC.

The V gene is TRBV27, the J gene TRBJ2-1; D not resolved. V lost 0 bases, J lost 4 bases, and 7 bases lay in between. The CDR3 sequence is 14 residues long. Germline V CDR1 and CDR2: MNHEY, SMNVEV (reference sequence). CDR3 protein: CASSLSSLYNEQFF. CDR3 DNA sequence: TGTGCCAGCAGTTTATCGTCTCTTTACAATGAGCAGTTCTTC.

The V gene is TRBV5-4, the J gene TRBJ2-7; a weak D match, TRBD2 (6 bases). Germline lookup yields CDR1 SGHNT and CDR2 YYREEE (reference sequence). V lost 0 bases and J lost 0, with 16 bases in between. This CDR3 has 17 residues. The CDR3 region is CASSLGGLTGASYEQYF. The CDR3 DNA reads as TGTGCCAGCAGCTTGGGGGGACTTACGGGCGCCTCCTACGAGCAGTACTTC.

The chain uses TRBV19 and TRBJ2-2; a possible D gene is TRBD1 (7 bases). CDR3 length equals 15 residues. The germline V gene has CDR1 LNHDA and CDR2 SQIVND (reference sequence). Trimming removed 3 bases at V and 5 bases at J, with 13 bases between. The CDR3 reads CASSMTGTRTGELFF. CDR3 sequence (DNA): TGTGCCAGTAGTATGACAGGGACTCGGACCGGGGAGCTGTTTTTT.

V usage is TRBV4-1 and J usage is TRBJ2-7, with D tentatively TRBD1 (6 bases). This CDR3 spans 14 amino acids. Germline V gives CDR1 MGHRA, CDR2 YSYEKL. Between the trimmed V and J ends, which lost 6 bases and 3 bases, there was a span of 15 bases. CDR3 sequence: CASRRAQGDYEQYF. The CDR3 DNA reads TGCGCCAGCAGACGAGCACAGGGAGACTACGAGCAGTACTTC.

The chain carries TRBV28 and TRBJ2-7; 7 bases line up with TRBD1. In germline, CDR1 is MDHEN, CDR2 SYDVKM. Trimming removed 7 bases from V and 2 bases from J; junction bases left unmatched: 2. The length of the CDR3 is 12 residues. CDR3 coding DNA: TGTGCCAGCACGACAGGGACCTACGAGCAGTACTTC. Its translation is CASTTGTYEQYF.

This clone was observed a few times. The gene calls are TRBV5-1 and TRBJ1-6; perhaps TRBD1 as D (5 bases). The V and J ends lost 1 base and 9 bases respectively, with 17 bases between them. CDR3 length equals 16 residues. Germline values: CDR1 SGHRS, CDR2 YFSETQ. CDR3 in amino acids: CASSLSMGFRGSPLHF. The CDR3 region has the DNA TGCGCCAGCAGCTTGTCAATGGGTTTTAGGGGTTCACCCCTCCACTTT. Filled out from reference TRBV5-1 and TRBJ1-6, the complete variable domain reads KAGVTQTPRYLIKTRGQQVTLSCSPISGHRSVSWYQQTPGQGLQFLFEYFSETQRNKGNFPGRFSGRQFSNSRSEMNVSTLELGDSALYLCASSLSMGFRGSPLHFGNGTRLTVT.

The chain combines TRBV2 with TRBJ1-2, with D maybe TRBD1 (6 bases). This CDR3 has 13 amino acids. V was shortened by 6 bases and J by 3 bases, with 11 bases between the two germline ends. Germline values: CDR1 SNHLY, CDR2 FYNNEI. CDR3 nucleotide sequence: TGTGCCAGCAGCCGAGGGGGTGACTATGGCTACACCTTC. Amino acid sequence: CASSRGGDYGYTF. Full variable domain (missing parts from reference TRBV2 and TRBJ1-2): EPEVTQTPSHQVTQMGQEVILRCVPISNHLYFYWYRQILGQKVEFLVSFYNNEISEKSEIFDDQFSVERPDGSNFTLKIRSTKLEDSAMYFCASSRGGDYGYTFGSGTRLTVV.

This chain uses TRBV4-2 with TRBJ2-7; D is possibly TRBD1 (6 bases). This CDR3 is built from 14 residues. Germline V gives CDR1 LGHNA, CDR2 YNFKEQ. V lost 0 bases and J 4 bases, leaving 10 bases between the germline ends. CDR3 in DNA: TGTGCCAGCAGCCAAGAGTACAGGGATTACGAGCAGTACTTC. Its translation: CASSQEYRDYEQYF.

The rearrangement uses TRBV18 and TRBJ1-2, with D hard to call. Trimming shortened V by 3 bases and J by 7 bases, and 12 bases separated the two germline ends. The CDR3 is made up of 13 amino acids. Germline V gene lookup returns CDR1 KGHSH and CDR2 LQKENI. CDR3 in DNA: TGTGCCAGCTCACCGCCCCTTAGAGGTGGCTACACCTTC. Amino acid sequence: CASSPPLRGGYTF.

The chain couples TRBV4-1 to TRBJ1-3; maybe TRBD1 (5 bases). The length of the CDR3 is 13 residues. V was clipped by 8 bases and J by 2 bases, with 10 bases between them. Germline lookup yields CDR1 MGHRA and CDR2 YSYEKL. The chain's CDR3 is CASWGGTGNTIYF. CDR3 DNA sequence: TGCGCCAGCTGGGGGGGTACTGGAAACACCATATATTTT.

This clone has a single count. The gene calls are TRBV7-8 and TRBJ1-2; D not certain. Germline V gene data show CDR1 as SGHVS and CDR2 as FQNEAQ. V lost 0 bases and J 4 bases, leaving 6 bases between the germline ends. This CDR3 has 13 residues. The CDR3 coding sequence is TGTGCCAGCAGCTTAGCGGAGGCCTATGGCTACACCTTC. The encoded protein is CASSLAEAYGYTF.

CDR3 loop: CASSLTDTQYF. The CDR3 bases are TGTGCCAGCAGCCTAACAGATACGCAGTATTTT. This rearrangement joins TRBV5-6 to TRBJ2-3; D uncertain. V lost 4 bases to trimming and J lost 3 bases, with 3 bases between them. The germline CDR1 and CDR2 sequences are SGHDT and YYEEEE. The CDR3 spans 11 residues.

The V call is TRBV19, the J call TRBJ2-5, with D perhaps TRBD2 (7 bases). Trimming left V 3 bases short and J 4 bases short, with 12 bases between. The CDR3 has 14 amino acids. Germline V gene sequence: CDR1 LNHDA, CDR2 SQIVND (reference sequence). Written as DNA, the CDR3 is TGTGCCAGTAGTATCGGGGGGCCGTCAGAGACCCAGTACTTC. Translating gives CASSIGGPSETQYF.

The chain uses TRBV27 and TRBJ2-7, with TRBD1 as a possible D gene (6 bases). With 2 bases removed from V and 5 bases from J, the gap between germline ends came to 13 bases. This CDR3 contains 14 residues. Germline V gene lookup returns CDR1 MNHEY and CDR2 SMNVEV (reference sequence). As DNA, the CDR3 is TGTGCCAGCAGTTTAATCGGCAGGGGTCACGAGCAGTACTTC. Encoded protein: CASSLIGRGHEQYF.

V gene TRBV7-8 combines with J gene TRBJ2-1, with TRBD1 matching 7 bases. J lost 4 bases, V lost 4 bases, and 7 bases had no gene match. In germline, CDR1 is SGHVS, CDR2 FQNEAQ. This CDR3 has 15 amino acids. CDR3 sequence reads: CASSWGQGEYNEQFF. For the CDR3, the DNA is TGTGCCAGCAGCTGGGGCCAGGGGGAGTACAATGAGCAGTTCTTC.

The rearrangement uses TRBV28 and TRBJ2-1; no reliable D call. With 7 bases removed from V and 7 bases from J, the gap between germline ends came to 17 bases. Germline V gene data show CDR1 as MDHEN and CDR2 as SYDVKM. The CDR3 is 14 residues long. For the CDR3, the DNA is TGTGCCAGCACCCCTTCACAAAGTAAAAATGAGCAGTTCTTC. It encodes CASTPSQSKNEQFF.

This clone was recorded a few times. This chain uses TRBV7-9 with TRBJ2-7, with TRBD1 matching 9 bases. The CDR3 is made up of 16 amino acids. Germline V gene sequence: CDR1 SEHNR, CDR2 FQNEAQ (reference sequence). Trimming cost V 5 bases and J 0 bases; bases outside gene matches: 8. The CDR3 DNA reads TGTGCCAGCAGCACCTTGACAGGGGGAAGCTCCTACGAGCAGTACTTC. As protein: CASSTLTGGSSYEQYF.

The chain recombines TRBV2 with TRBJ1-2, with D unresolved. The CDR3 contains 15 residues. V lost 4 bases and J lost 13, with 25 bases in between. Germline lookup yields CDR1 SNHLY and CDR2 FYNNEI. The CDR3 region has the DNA TGTGCCAGCAGTGGGAGGGCAGGAGTAGGAAAAGGGCGCACCTTC. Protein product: CASSGRAGVGKGRTF.

The DNA for the CDR3 is TGTGCCAGTACCCGGACATGGGGAACTGAAGCTTTCTTT. Its translation is CASTRTWGTEAFF. The rearrangement uses TRBV19 and TRBJ1-1; TRBD1 might be the D (5 bases). Trimming shortened V by 7 bases and J by 5 bases, and 14 bases separated the two germline ends. CDR1 is LNHDA, CDR2 SQIVND, per germline (reference sequence). The CDR3 is made up of 13 amino acids.

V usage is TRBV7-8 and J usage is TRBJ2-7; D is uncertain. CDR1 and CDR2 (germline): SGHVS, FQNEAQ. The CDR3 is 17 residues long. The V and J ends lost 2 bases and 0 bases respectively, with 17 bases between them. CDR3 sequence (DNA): TGTGCCAGCAGCTTAAGGTCGGCGAGCGTCGACTCCTACGAGCAGTACTTC. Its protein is CASSLRSASVDSYEQYF.

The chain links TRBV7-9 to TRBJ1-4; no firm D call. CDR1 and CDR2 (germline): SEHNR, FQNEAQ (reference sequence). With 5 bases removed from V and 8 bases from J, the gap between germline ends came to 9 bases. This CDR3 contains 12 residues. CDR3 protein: CASSIGPEKLFF. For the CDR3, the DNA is TGTGCCAGCAGCATAGGGCCGGAAAAACTGTTTTTT.

CDR3 coding DNA: TGTGCCAGCAGCGCGGGACTACAAACCTACAATGAGCAGTTCTTC. This gives the protein CASSAGLQTYNEQFF. The chain employs TRBV9 and TRBJ2-1, with 7 bases fitting TRBD2. Losses at the gene ends were 3 bases for V and 2 bases for J; bases not matched to a gene: 5. CDR1 and CDR2 from the germline V gene are SGDLS and YYNGEE. This CDR3 contains 15 residues.

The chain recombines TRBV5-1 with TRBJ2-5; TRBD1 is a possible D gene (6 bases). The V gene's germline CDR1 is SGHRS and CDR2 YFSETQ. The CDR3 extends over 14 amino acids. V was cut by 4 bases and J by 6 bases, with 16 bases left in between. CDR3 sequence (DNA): TGCGCCAGCAGCGGCGATCAGGGGATCCAGACCCAGTACTTC. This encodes CASSGDQGIQTQYF.